A selection of T cell receptor beta chains follows, all from one sample in a study of spatial heterogeneity in lung cancer. TCRdb analysed the 5' RACE reads with MiXCR anew, one entry per CDR3 protein. The sample lists 51,000 or so distinct CDR3 sequences; less than 9% were seen once. The sample consisted of PBMCs, taken at follow-up. The receptor source for this set is a female donor with early-stage non-small cell lung cancer. Both conserved end residues are part of each CDR3. D genes are given only for firm matches. Some rows mark clone size as missing; the rest say once, few, many or name a class of expanded clone.

v_gene: TRBV5-1; d_gene: TRBD1; abundance: .; j_gene: TRBJ2-1; CDR3aa: CASSPRQGSYNEQFF; CDR3nt: TGCGCCAGCAGCCCGCGACAGGGATCCTACAATGAGCAGTTCTTC
v_gene: TRBV7-3; d_gene: TRBD1; abundance: many; j_gene: TRBJ1-2; CDR3aa: CASSYDSGQGGIGYTF; CDR3nt: TGTGCCAGCAGTTACGACTCAGGACAGGGAGGGATTGGCTACACCTTC
v_gene: TRBV12-3/TRBV12-4; d_gene: .; abundance: many; j_gene: TRBJ1-1; CDR3aa: CASSRGHTEAFF; CDR3nt: TGTGCCAGCAGCCGGGGACACACTGAAGCTTTCTTT
v_gene: TRBV5-1; d_gene: .; abundance: .; j_gene: TRBJ2-7; CDR3aa: CASSFSSYEQYF; CDR3nt: TGCGCCAGCAGCTTCAGCAGCTACGAGCAGTACTTC
v_gene: TRBV6-6; d_gene: .; abundance: many; j_gene: TRBJ1-2; CDR3aa: CASSYRDGYRYGYTF; CDR3nt: TGTGCCAGCAGTTACAGGGACGGGTACCGCTATGGCTACACCTTC
v_gene: TRBV20-1; d_gene: TRBD1; abundance: many; j_gene: TRBJ1-3; CDR3aa: CSAKRGQAGNTIYF; CDR3nt: TGCAGTGCAAAGAGGGGGCAGGCTGGAAACACCATATATTTT
v_gene: TRBV7-9; d_gene: .; abundance: .; j_gene: TRBJ2-3; CDR3aa: CASSERSTDTQYF; CDR3nt: TGTGCCAGCAGCGAACGGAGCACAGATACGCAGTATTTT
v_gene: TRBV2; d_gene: .; abundance: many; j_gene: TRBJ2-7; CDR3aa: CASGLLASSDYEQYF; CDR3nt: TGTGCCAGCGGGTTACTAGCCTCCAGCGACTACGAGCAGTACTTC
v_gene: TRBV7-9; d_gene: TRBD1; abundance: .; j_gene: TRBJ2-6; CDR3aa: CASSPRDRGRKPQDVLTF; CDR3nt: TGTGCCAGCAGCCCCAGAGACAGGGGGCGGAAACCCCAAGACGTCCTGACTTTC
v_gene: TRBV25-1; d_gene: TRBD1; abundance: few; j_gene: TRBJ2-4; CDR3aa: CASSEGTGEAQNIQYF; CDR3nt: TGTGCCAGCAGTGAAGGGACAGGGGAGGCGCAAAACATTCAGTACTTC
v_gene: TRBV4-1; d_gene: .; abundance: many; j_gene: TRBJ2-2; CDR3aa: CASSRLPRRDTGELFF; CDR3nt: TGCGCCAGCAGCCGCCTCCCCCGACGGGACACCGGGGAGCTGTTTTTT
v_gene: TRBV6-5; d_gene: .; abundance: .; j_gene: TRBJ2-3; CDR3aa: CASSYSISRRGTQYF; CDR3nt: TGTGCCAGCAGTTACTCGATATCTCGGAGAGGGACGCAGTATTTT
v_gene: TRBV6-5; d_gene: .; abundance: many; j_gene: TRBJ1-2; CDR3aa: CASSYPKGQGYTF; CDR3nt: TGTGCCAGCAGTTACCCGAAAGGGCAGGGCTACACCTTC
v_gene: TRBV9; d_gene: TRBD2; abundance: many; j_gene: TRBJ2-3; CDR3aa: CASSISGTSGTDTQYF; CDR3nt: TGTGCCAGCAGTATCTCGGGGACTAGCGGTACAGATACGCAGTATTTT
v_gene: TRBV12-3/TRBV12-4; d_gene: TRBD1; abundance: many; j_gene: TRBJ2-7; CDR3aa: CASKSGQGQYEQYF; CDR3nt: TGTGCCAGCAAGAGTGGACAGGGTCAGTACGAGCAGTACTTC
v_gene: TRBV20-1; d_gene: .; abundance: few; j_gene: TRBJ1-2; CDR3aa: CSAIAGAFDGYTF; CDR3nt: TGCAGTGCTATAGCAGGGGCCTTCGATGGCTACACCTTC
v_gene: TRBV5-1; d_gene: .; abundance: .; j_gene: TRBJ1-2; CDR3aa: CASSLDTYGYTF; CDR3nt: TGCGCCAGCAGTTTAGACACCTATGGCTACACCTTC
v_gene: TRBV5-1; d_gene: .; abundance: many; j_gene: TRBJ2-5; CDR3aa: CASSAVSGQETQYF; CDR3nt: TGCGCCAGCTCCGCGGTTAGCGGCCAAGAGACCCAGTACTTC
v_gene: TRBV29-1; d_gene: TRBD2; abundance: many; j_gene: TRBJ2-5; CDR3aa: CSGRAGRETQYF; CDR3nt: TGCAGTGGCCGAGCGGGGCGAGAGACCCAGTACTTC
v_gene: TRBV7-3; d_gene: .; abundance: few; j_gene: TRBJ2-3; CDR3aa: CASSPRLGSDTQYF; CDR3nt: TGTGCCAGCAGCCCAAGACTTGGCTCAGATACGCAGTATTTT
v_gene: TRBV20-1; d_gene: .; abundance: few; j_gene: TRBJ2-7; CDR3aa: CSAFEQGEEQYF; CDR3nt: TGCAGTGCTTTTGAACAGGGTGAAGAGCAGTACTTC
v_gene: TRBV14; d_gene: .; abundance: few; j_gene: TRBJ1-1; CDR3aa: CASSQDYDSLEAFF; CDR3nt: TGTGCCAGCAGCCAAGATTACGACAGCCTTGAAGCTTTCTTT
v_gene: TRBV3-1; d_gene: TRBD1; abundance: few; j_gene: TRBJ2-1; CDR3aa: CASSRRLAGGTDEQFF; CDR3nt: TGTGCCAGCAGCCGCCGCCTGGCAGGGGGCACCGATGAGCAGTTCTTC
v_gene: TRBV23-1; d_gene: .; abundance: few; j_gene: TRBJ2-7; CDR3aa: CASSQNPGRRAYEQYF; CDR3nt: TGCGCCAGCAGTCAAAACCCTGGCCGGAGGGCCTACGAGCAGTACTTC